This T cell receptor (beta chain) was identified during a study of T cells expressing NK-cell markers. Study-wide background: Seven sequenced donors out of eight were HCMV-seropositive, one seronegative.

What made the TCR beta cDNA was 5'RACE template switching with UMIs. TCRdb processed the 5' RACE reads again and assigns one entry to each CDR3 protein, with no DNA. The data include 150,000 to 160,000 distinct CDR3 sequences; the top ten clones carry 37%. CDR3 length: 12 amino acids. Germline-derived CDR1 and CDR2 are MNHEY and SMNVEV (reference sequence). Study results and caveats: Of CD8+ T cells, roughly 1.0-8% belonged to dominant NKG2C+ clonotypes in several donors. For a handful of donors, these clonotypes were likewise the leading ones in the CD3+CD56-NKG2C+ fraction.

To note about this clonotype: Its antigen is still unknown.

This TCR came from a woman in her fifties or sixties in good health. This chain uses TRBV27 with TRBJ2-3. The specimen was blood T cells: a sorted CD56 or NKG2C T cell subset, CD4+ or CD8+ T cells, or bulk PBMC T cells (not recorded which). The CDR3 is CASSPGTDTQYF.